This TCR beta chain was observed in a study of TIL therapy for anti-PD-1-resistant metastatic lung cancer (dated by TCRdb to the early 2020s). For the wider study: Tumors were collected before any PD-1/PD-L1 blockade, after which patients were given nivolumab, and patients who progressed were given lymphodepletion, an infusion of expanded TIL and IL-2. A median age of around 54 years (range roughly 35-80) and a median tumor PD-L1 proportion score of more than 5% were recorded among enrolled patients. Most of the cohort had lung adenocarcinoma, several tumors were EGFR-mutant and two were ALK-rearranged, and half of the patients were current or former smokers. A median non-synonymous tumor mutation burden of approximately 1.5 mutations per megabase was determined across the cohort by whole-exome sequencing. T cell receptor beta sequencing of tumor and peripheral blood served to follow clonotypes across the tumor, the expanded TIL product, and serial blood samples. Overall study outcomes, separate from this receptor: The study protocol defined all tumor marker inferences as exploratory. Because the cohort was highly selected, with more treatment-naive, never-smoker and oncogene-addicted patients than is typical, generalizability is limited. The baseline peripheral repertoire was partially replaced by infused TIL clonotypes, which then decayed over months, and no apparent association between persistence and response was found.

Comment on this clone: This receptor's antigen is unknown. No base quality information exists; no much larger clone differs at one position.

At the junction V is shortened by 4 bases and J by 5 bases, with 6 bases in between. The CDR3 runs 11 amino acids, cysteine and phenylalanine included. Only the CDR3 region is kept as DNA, spanning 33 bases read in frame from base 1. CDR1 and CDR2 are drawn from the germline V gene (reference sequence): DFQATT, SNEGSKA. TCR beta CDR3 regions were amplified from genomic DNA by bias-controlled multiplex PCR with the immunoSEQ v3 hsTCRB kit. The TCR libraries were sequenced on an Illumina NextSeq 500 to 2 million to 2.5 million read pairs for survey level or about 5-6 million read pairs for deep level. The authors processed their data as follows. V, D and J genes were assigned, non-productive sequences were removed, and clonality was reported by immunoSEQ Analyzer software. Repertoires were compared by productive Simpson clonality and by the Morisita overlap index of productive TRB rearrangements between infused TIL and blood. The absolute count of a clonotype in blood was estimated by multiplying the lymphocyte count by the CD3+ fraction and by the productive frequency of the clone. TCRdb limited this immuneACCESS table to in-frame rearrangements with V and J called. A share of clones is missing; checked studies link under half to unresolved V genes, and the rest is unexplained. V and J calls and clone size are those listed in that table; D and trimming were worked out from the DNA. For this sample the table gives tens of thousands of clones, of which 65% to 90% were detected only once. The top ten clonotypes cover 5% of the sample.

This specimen's time point label, per the study, means: pre-treatment sample, taken before nivolumab and TIL therapy. Adults with stage 4 NSCLC were enrolled in a dual-center phase I trial from late 2017 to early 2020. The samples were drawn from an open-label, single-arm phase I trial testing tumor-infiltrating lymphocyte therapy combined with nivolumab in advanced non-small cell lung cancer. Mononuclear cells from blood collected in EDTA tubes were isolated on a Ficoll gradient and snap-frozen as pellets, and DNA was then extracted using a Qiagen mini-prep kit. Sample: blood, taken at baseline. This receptor was obtained from a person between 25 and 80 years old with non-small cell lung cancer. Recombination connected TRBV20-1 to TRBJ2-1, and possibly TRBD1, on 5 matching bases. The nucleotide sequence is given as TGCAGTGCTAAAGGGGACAATGAGCAGTTCTTC. Its protein reads: CSAKGDNEQFF.